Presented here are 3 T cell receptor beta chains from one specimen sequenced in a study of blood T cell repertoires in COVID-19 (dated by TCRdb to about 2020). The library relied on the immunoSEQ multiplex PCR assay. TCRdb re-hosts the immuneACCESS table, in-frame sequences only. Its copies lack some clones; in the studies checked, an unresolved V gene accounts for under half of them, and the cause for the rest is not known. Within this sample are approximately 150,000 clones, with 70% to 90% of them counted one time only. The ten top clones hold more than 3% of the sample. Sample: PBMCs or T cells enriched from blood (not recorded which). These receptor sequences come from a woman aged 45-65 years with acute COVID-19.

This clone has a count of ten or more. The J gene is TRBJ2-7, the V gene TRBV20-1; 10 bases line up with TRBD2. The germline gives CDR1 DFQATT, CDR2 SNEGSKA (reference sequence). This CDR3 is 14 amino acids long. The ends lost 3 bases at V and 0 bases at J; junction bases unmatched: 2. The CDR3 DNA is TGCAGTGCTAGTACTAGCGGGATCTCCTACGAGCAGTACTTC. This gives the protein CSASTSGISYEQYF.

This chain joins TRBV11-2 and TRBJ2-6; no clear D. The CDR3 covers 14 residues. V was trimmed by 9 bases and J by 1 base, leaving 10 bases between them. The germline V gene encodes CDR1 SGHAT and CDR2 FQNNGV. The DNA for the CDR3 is TGTGCCAGTGGGCAAGGATCTGGGGCCAACGTCCTGACTTTC. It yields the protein CASGQGSGANVLTF.

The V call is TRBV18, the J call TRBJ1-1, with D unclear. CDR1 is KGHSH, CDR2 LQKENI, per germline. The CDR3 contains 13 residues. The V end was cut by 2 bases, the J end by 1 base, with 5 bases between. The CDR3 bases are TGTGCCAGCTCACCAAGACAGAACACTGAAGCTTTCTTT. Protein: CASSPRQNTEAFF.